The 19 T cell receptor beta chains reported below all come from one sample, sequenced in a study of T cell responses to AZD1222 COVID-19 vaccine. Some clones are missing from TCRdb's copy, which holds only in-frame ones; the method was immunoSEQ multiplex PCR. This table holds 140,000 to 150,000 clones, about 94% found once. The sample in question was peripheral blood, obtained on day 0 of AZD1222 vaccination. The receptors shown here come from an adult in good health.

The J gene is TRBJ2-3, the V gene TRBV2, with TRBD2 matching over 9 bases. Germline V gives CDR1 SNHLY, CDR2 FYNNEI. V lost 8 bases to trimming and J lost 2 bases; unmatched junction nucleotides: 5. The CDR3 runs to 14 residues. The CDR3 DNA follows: TGTGCCAGCGGTTCTAGCGGGAACACAGATACGCAGTATTTT. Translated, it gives CASGSSGNTDTQYF.

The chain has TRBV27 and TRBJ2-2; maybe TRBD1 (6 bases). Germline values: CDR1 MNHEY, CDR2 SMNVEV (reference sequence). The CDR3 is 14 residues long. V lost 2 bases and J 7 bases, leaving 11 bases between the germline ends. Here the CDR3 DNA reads TGTGCCAGCAGTTTACCGGACAGCTTCGGGGAGCTGTTTTTT. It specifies CASSLPDSFGELFF.

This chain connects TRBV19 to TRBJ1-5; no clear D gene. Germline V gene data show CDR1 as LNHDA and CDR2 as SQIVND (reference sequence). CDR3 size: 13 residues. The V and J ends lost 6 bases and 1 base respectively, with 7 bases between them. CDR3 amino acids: CASRLGSNQPQHF. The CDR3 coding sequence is TGTGCCAGTAGGCTCGGGAGCAATCAGCCCCAGCATTTT.

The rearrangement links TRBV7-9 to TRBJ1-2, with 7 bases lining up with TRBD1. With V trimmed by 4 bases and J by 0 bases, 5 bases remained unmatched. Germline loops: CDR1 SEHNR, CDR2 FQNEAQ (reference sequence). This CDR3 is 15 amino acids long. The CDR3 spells CASSSRQGSNYGYTF. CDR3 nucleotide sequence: TGTGCCAGCAGCTCCCGACAGGGATCTAACTATGGCTACACCTTC.

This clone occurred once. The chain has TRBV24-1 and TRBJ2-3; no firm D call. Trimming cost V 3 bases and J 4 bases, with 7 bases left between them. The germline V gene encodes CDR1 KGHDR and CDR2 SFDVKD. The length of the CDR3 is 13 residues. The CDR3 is CATSDPLADTQYF. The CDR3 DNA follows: TGTGCCACCAGTGATCCCCTGGCAGATACGCAGTATTTT.

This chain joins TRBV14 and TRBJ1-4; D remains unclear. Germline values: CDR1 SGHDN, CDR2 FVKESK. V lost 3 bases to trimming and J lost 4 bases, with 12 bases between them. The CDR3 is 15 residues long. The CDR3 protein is CASSQLDGSNEKLFF. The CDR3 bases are TGTGCCAGCAGCCAGCTGGACGGCAGTAATGAAAAACTGTTTTTT.

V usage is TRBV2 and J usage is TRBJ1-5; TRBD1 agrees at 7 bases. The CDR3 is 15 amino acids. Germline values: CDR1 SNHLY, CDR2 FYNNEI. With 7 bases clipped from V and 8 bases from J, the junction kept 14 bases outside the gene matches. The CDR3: CASTPRGTVAEPQHF. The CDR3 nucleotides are TGTGCCAGCACGCCCCGAGGGACAGTGGCGGAGCCCCAGCATTTT.

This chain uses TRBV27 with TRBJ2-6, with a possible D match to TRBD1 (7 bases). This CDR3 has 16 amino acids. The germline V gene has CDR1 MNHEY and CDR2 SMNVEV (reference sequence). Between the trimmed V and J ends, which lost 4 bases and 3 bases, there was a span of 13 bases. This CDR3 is CASSYYRGLGANVLTF. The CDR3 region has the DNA TGTGCCAGCAGTTACTACAGGGGACTTGGGGCCAACGTCCTGACTTTC.

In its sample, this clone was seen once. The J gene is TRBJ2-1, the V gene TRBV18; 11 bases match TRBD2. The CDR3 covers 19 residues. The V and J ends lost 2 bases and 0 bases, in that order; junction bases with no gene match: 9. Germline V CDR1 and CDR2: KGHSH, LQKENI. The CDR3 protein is CASSPGTSGGTSSYNEQFF. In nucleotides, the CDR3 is TGTGCCAGCTCACCAGGTACTAGCGGGGGTACAAGCTCCTACAATGAGCAGTTCTTC.

This chain's CDR3 is CASSSMRNTIYF. CDR3 bases: TGTGCCAGCAGCTCCATGAGGAACACCATATATTTT. The V and J genes are TRBV11-1 and TRBJ1-3, with D unclear. Between the trimmed V and J ends, which lost 4 bases and 7 bases, there was a span of 8 bases. This CDR3 is built from 12 residues. Germline V CDR1 and CDR2: SGHAT, FQDESV (reference sequence).

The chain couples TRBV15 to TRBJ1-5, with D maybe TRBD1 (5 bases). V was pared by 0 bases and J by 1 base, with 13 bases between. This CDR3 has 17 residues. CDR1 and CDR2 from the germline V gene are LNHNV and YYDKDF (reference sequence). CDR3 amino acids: CATSRDFTGASNQPQHF. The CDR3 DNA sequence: TGTGCCACCAGCAGAGATTTTACCGGGGCGAGCAATCAGCCCCAGCATTTT.

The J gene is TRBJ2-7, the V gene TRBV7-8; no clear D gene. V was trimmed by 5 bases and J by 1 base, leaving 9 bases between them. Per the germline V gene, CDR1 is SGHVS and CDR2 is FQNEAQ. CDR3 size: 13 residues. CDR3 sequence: CASSETESYEQYF. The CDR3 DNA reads TGTGCCAGCAGCGAAACCGAATCCTACGAGCAGTACTTC.

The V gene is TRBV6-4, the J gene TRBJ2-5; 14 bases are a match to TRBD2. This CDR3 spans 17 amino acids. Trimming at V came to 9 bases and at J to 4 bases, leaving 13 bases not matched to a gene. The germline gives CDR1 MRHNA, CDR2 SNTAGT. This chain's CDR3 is CARTGTSGSRGRETQYF. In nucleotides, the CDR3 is TGTGCCAGGACCGGGACTAGCGGGAGCCGGGGGAGAGAGACCCAGTACTTC.

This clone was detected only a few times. CDR3 protein: CASSPSGPGATNEKLFF. DNA for the CDR3: TGCGCCAGCAGCCCCTCGGGGCCGGGTGCAACTAATGAAAAACTGTTTTTT. The rearrangement joins TRBV5-1 to TRBJ1-4; D perhaps matches TRBD1 (5 bases). This CDR3 region has 17 residues. CDR1 is SGHRS and CDR2 is YFSETQ in the germline V gene. The germline V and J ends were trimmed by 4 bases and 0 bases, with 16 bases remaining between them.

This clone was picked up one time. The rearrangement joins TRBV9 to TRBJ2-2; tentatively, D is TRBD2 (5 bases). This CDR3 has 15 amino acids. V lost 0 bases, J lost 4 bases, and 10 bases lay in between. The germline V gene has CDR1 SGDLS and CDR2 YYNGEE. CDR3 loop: CASSVGGSGTGELFF. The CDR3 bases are TGTGCCAGCAGCGTAGGGGGAAGCGGCACCGGGGAGCTGTTTTTT.

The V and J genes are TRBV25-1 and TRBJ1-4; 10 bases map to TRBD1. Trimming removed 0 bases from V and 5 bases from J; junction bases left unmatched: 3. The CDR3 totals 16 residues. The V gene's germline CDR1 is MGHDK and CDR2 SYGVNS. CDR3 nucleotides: TGTGCCAGCAGTGAATATCAGGGACAGGGGAATGAAAAACTGTTTTTT. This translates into CASSEYQGQGNEKLFF.

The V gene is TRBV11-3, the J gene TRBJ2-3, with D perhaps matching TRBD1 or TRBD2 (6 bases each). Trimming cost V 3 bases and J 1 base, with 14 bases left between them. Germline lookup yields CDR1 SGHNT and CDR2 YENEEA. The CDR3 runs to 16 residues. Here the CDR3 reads CASSFIGGSGTDTQYF. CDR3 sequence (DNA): TGTGCCAGCAGCTTCATCGGGGGCTCAGGCACAGATACGCAGTATTTT.

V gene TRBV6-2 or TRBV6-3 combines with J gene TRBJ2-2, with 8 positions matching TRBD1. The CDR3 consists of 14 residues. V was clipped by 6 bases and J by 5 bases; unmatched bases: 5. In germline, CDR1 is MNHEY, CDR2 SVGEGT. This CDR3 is CASSPQGATGELFF. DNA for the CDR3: TGTGCCAGCAGCCCTCAGGGGGCGACCGGGGAGCTGTTTTTT.

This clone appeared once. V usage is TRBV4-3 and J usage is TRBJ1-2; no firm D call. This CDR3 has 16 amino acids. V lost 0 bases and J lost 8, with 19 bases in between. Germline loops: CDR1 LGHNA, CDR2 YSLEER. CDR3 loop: CASSQDWPGVGYGYTF. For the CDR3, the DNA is TGCGCCAGCAGCCAAGATTGGCCTGGGGTCGGCTACGGCTACACCTTC.